What follows is one T cell receptor beta chain and its context. Extracted RNA was reverse transcribed into cDNA, the sequencing template. Sequencing was performed with immunoSEQ multiplex PCR; in TCRdb, only in-frame clones are kept and a portion is missing. The sample records 130,000 or so clones, 49% being singletons. PBMCs, the starting material, were the source of sorted CD4+ and CD8+ T cells. This record comes from a study of CD8+ T cells in alopecia areata. Trimming removed 0 bases at V and 6 bases at J, with 8 bases between. CDR1 and CDR2 from the germline V gene are LGHNA and YSLEER. The CDR3 has 13 amino acids.

The chain carries TRBV4-3 and TRBJ1-2; D unresolved. The sequence was collected from a human donor with alopecia areata. The sequences come from CD8+ T cells sorted from blood, collected at week 0. Here the CDR3 reads CASSQDWVNGYTF. Here the CDR3 DNA reads TGCGCCAGCAGCCAAGATTGGGTTAATGGCTACACCTTC.